This TCR beta chain was sequenced for a study of CD8+ T cells in alopecia areata. The CDR3 runs 13 residues. The germline gives CDR1 GTSNPN, CDR2 SVGIG (reference sequence). V lost 2 bases, J lost 5 bases, and 10 bases lay in between. As the sequencing template, cDNA was produced by extracting RNA and reverse transcribing it. TCRdb keeps only in-frame clones here, not all; method: immunoSEQ multiplex PCR. The sample holds around 200,000 clones, more than 60% seen once. Worth noting for this clone: Its target is unknown.

General study points: Resident alphabeta T-cell populations of normal skin are likewise subject to sequencing in scalp samples.

This sequence was found in a human donor with alopecia areata. The chain employs TRBV30 and TRBJ1-5; D may be TRBD1 (5 bases). This sample comprised CD4+ T cells sorted from blood, obtained at week 0. The CDR3 reads CAWSFREHQPQHF. In nucleotides, the CDR3 is TGTGCCTGGAGTTTCAGGGAGCATCAGCCCCAGCATTTT.